One and the same sample provided the 4 T cell receptor beta chains below, sequenced in a study of beta chain features in type 1 diabetes. Notes on the study in general: Type 1 diabetes patients had moderately but significantly shorter TCRB CDR3s in all four CD4+ subsets.

As every portion of the isolated RNA was reverse transcribed, the sequencing read expressed TCRB transcripts. Generated by immunoSEQ multiplex PCR, the TCRdb table keeps only in-frame clones and is missing some. The sample yields some 700,000 clones, roughly 13% seen once. For these receptors, no antigen is known. The sample consisted of naive CD4+ T cells from blood. These receptors were taken from a man younger than 35 with type 1 diabetes.

This clone has more than one count but fewer than ten. The J gene is TRBJ2-2, the V gene TRBV30; either TRBD1 or TRBD2 may fit D (5 bases each). Trimming left V 5 bases short and J 6 bases short, with 22 bases between. The CDR3 is 16 amino acids. CDR1 is GTSNPN, CDR2 SVGIG, per germline (reference sequence). As DNA, the CDR3 is TGTGCCTGGGCCAAAAGAAGGGACCCACCGTCCGGGGAGCTGTTTTTT. Its translation: CAWAKRRDPPSGELFF. The variable domain in full, completed from reference TRBV30 and TRBJ2-2, reads SQTIHQWPATLVQPVGSPLSLECTVEGTSNPNLYWYRQAAGRGLQLLFYSVGIGQISSEVPQNLSASRPQDRQFILSSKKLLLSDSGFYLCAWAKRRDPPSGELFFGEGSRLTVL.

Comments on this clone: The same CDR3 also results from other DNA sequences found in this sample. CDR3 DNA: TGTGCCAGCTCACCACCGGCAGACTACGAGCAGTACTTC. It translates to CASSPPADYEQYF. The J gene is TRBJ2-7, the V gene TRBV18; no firm D call. V was pared by 0 bases and J by 3 bases, with 6 bases between. CDR1 KGHSH and CDR2 LQKENI come from the germline V gene. CDR3 length equals 13 residues. Drawing the rest from reference TRBV18 and TRBJ2-7, the complete variable domain is NAGVMQNPRHLVRRRGQEARLRCSPMKGHSHVYWYRQLPEEGLKFMVYLQKENIIDESGMPKERFSAEFPKEGPSILRIQQVVRGDSAAYFCASSPPADYEQYFGPGTRLTVT.

This clone was counted between two and nine times. The genes are TRBV5-1 and TRBJ1-2; 9 bases line up with TRBD1. After removal of 4 bases from V and 2 bases from J, the junction contained 6 bases not matched to a gene. This CDR3 is built from 15 residues. Germline values: CDR1 SGHRS, CDR2 YFSETQ. The CDR3 loop reads CASSPRTGVNYGYTF. Written as DNA, the CDR3 is TGCGCCAGCAGCCCCCGGACAGGGGTAAACTATGGCTACACCTTC.

The V and J genes are TRBV5-1 and TRBJ1-4, with D unresolved. In germline, CDR1 is SGHRS, CDR2 YFSETQ. This CDR3 is 16 amino acids long. Trimming pared 0 bases from V and 2 bases from J, leaving 11 bases between. The CDR3 sequence: CASSLGLPGTNEKLFF. CDR3 nucleotides: TGCGCCAGCAGCTTGGGTCTCCCCGGCACTAATGAAAAACTGTTTTTT.